A selection of T cell receptor beta chains follows, all from one sample in a study of blood T cell repertoires in COVID-19. Libraries were prepared by immunoSEQ multiplex PCR; TCRdb keeps only in-frame clonotypes and omits some of them. The sample carries more than 95,000 clones, around 82% recorded once. Sequencing was carried out using peripheral blood. The receptor set was obtained from an elderly man with active or convalescent COVID-19. The CDR3 runs from the conserved cysteine through the conserved F or W. D genes are given only for firm matches. Part of the rows lack a size; the others show once, few, many or a class for expanded clones.

>14|TRBJ1-1|NA|NA|TRBV11-2
TGTGCCAGCAGCCCCCAGGGGATGAACACTGAAGCTTTCTTT
CASSPQGMNTEAFF
>16|TRBJ2-6|NA|NA|TRBV19
TGTGCCAGTAGTCCCGCCCAACTATCTGGGGCCAACGTCCTGACTTTC
CASSPAQLSGANVLTF
>14|TRBJ1-1|NA|NA|TRBV11-1
TGTGCCAGCAGCTTTTCCAGGGTGAACACTGAAGCTTTCTTT
CASSFSRVNTEAFF
>14|TRBJ1-1|NA|NA|TRBV7-9
TGTGCCAGCAGCTTACGAATAACGGACACTGAAGCTTTCTTT
CASSLRITDTEAFF
>14|TRBJ2-3|NA|TRBD2|TRBV9
TGTGCCAGCAGCGTAGCGGGGGGGGGAGATACGCAGTATTTT
CASSVAGGGDTQYF
>13|TRBJ2-2|NA|NA|TRBV2
TGTGCCAGCAGAGCAGGGGCCGGCGGGGAGCTGTTTTTT
CASRAGAGGELFF
>16|TRBJ2-3|many|NA|TRBV21-1
TGTGCCAGCAGCAAAGGGGACAGTAACAGCACAGATACGCAGTATTTT
CASSKGDSNSTDTQYF
>11|TRBJ2-5|NA|NA|TRBV2
TGTGCCAGCACCCGACGGGGGACCCAGTACTTC
CASTRRGTQYF
>13|TRBJ2-2|NA|TRBD1|TRBV12-3/TRBV12-4
TGTGCCAGCAGTCGGACAGGGAAGGGGGAGCTGTTTTTT
CASSRTGKGELFF
>15|TRBJ2-1|NA|TRBD2|TRBV3-1/TRBV3-2
TGTGCCAGCAGCCGACTAGCGGGGGTACAGAATGAGCAGTTCTTC
CASSRLAGVQNEQFF
>15|TRBJ1-3|NA|NA|TRBV5-1
TGCGCCAGCAGCTTGCAAACAGGGACGGGAAACACCATATATTTT
CASSLQTGTGNTIYF